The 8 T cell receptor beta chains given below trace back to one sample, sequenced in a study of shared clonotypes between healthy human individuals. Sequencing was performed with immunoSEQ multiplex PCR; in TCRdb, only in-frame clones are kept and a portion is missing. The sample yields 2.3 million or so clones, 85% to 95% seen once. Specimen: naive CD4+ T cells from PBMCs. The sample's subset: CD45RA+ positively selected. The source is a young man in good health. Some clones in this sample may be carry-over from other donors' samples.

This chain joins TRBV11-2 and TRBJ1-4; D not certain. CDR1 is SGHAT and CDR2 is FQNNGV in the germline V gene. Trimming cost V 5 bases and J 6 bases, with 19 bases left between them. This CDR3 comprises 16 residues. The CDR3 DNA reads TGTGCCAGCAGCATGCTATGGGAGCCGCTGGATGAAAAACTGTTTTTT. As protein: CASSMLWEPLDEKLFF.

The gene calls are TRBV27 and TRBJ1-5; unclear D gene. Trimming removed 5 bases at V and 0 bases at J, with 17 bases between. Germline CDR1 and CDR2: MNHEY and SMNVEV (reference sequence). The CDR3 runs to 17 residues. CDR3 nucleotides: TGTGCCAGCAGTCCAGGACGGCCGATCTATAGCAATCAGCCCCAGCATTTT. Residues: CASSPGRPIYSNQPQHF.

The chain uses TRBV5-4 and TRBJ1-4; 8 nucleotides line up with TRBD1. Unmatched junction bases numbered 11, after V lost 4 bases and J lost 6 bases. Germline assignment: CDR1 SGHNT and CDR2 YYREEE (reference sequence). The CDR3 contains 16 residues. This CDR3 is CASSTPGQVGDEKLFF. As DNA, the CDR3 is TGTGCCAGCAGCACACCGGGACAGGTCGGAGATGAAAAACTGTTTTTT.

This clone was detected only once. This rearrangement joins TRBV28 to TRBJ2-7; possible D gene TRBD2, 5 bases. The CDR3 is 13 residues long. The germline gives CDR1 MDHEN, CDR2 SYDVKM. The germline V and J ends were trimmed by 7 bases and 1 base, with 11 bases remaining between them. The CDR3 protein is CASIEGRSYEQYF. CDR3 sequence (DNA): TGTGCCAGCATAGAGGGTCGGTCCTACGAGCAGTACTTC.

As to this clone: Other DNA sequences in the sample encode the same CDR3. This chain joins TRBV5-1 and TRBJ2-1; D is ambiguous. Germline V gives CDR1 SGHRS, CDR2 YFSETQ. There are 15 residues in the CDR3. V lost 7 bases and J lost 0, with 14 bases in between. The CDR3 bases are TGCGCCAGCTCCTGGACGGAGAGCTCCTACAATGAGCAGTTCTTC. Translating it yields CASSWTESSYNEQFF. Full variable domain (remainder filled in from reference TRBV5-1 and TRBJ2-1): KAGVTQTPRYLIKTRGQQVTLSCSPISGHRSVSWYQQTPGQGLQFLFEYFSETQRNKGNFPGRFSGRQFSNSRSEMNVSTLELGDSALYLCASSWTESSYNEQFFGPGTRLTVL.

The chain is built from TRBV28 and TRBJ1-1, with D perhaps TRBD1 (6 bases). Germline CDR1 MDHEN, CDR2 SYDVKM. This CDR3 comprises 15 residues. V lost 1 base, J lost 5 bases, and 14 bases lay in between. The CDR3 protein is CASSLFRGRGTEAFF. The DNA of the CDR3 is TGTGCCAGCAGTTTATTCAGAGGGAGGGGGACTGAAGCTTTCTTT.

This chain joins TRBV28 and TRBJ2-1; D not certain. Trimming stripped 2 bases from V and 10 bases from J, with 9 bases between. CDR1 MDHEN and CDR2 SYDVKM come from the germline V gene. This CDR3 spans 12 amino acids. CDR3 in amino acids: CASSLEFTEQFF. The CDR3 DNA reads TGTGCCAGCAGTTTAGAGTTCACGGAGCAGTTCTTC.

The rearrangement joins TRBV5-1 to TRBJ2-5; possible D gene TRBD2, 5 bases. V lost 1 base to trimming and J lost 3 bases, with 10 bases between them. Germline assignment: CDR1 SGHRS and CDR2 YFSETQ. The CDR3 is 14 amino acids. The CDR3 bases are TGCGCCAGCAGCTTGATGGGAGCGGAAGAGACCCAGTACTTC. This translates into CASSLMGAEETQYF.